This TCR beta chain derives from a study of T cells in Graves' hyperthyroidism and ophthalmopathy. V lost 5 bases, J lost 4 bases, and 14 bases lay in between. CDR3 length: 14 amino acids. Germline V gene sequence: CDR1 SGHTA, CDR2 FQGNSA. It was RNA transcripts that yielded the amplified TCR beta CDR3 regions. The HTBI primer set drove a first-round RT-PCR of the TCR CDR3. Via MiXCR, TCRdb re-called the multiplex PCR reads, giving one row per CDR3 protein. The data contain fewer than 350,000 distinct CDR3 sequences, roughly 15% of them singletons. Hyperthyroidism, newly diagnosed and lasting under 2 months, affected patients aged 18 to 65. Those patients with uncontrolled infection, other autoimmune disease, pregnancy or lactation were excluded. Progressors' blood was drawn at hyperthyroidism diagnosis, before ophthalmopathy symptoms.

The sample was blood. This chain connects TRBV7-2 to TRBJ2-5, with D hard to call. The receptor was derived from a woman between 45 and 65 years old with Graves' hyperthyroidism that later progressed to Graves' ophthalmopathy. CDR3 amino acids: CASSPHLWLETQYF. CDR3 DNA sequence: TGTGCCAGCAGCCCCCACCTATGGCTAGAGACCCAGTACTTC.